A single T cell receptor (beta chain) is shown here with its context. The data originate from a study of spatial heterogeneity in lung cancer. One entry per CDR3 protein, called by TCRdb with MiXCR from the 5' RACE reads. The sample lists around 75,000 distinct CDR3 sequences, 13% occurring once. The time point is: sample taken at primary tumor resection. Whole RNA was taken from tumor, nontumor lung or frozen PBMC; it was then sequenced unsorted. CDR3 size: 13 residues. Between the trimmed V and J ends, which lost 6 bases and 6 bases, there was a span of 14 bases. In germline, CDR1 is SGHRS, CDR2 YFSETQ.

Sequenced here: PBMCs, sampled at surgery. The clonotype was recovered from a male donor with early-stage non-small cell lung cancer. This chain connects TRBV5-1 to TRBJ2-3; D is possibly TRBD1 (6 bases). CDR3 residues: CASTQGPGDTQYF. The CDR3 DNA sequence: TGCGCCAGCACACAGGGACCCGGGGATACGCAGTATTTT.